This T cell receptor beta chain was found in a study of T cells after yellow fever vaccination. In the study overall: Preparation used SMART-Seq v4 Ultra Low Input for the low-cell-number fractions.

Findings and caveats of the study: Peaking faster, on day 5 versus 15, the secondary response was nonetheless weaker.

Trimming took 2 bases from V and 6 from J, leaving 8 bases between them. The CDR3 totals 13 residues. The germline V gene has CDR1 KGHDR and CDR2 SFDVKD. At least ten counts were recorded for this clonotype. Its antigen is not identified. MiXCR was run by TCRdb on the 5' RACE reads, yielding one entry per CDR3 protein. Here the sample spans 300,000 or so distinct CDR3 sequences, under 15% being singletons. The V gene is TRBV24-1, the J gene TRBJ2-3, with D unresolved. The TCR comes from a man aged 25 to 45 who received the YFV17D yellow fever vaccine. Here the sequenced sample was CD4+ T cells sorted from PBMCs, taken 45 days after the yellow fever booster vaccination. In nucleotides, the CDR3 is TGTGCCACCAGTGATTCCTGGCAGGATACGCAGTATTTT. Protein: CATSDSWQDTQYF.